This T cell receptor (beta chain) was identified during a study of T cells in Graves' hyperthyroidism and ophthalmopathy. This clonotype appeared a few times. Its specificity is unknown. Together with thyroid ultrasound, orbital computed tomography, serum thyroxine and TRAb, clinical symptoms were used for diagnoses. RNA transcripts gave rise to amplified TCR beta CDR3 regions. HTBI primers drove first-round RT-PCR of the TCR CDR3. TCRdb recomputed calls from the multiplex PCR reads with MiXCR, one row per CDR3 protein. Among more than 150,000 distinct CDR3 sequences listed, about 15% were seen once. The study's findings and limits: Researchers report that a 13 V-J model separated ophthalmopathy from stable hyperthyroidism. Blood samples included most of the expanded thyroid clonotypes exceeding 0.001.

The TCR comes from a woman between 45 and 65 years old with Graves' hyperthyroidism. Sequencing was carried out using blood.

In DNA form, the CDR3 reads TGCGCCAGCAGCCGCCTGGGGGGAGCCTACAATGAGCAGTTCTTC. Translated: CASSRLGGAYNEQFF. The chain has TRBV4-3 and TRBJ2-1, with D possibly matching TRBD2 (6 bases). The CDR3 contains 15 residues. Germline values: CDR1 LGHNA, CDR2 YSLEER. V was trimmed by 4 bases and J by 2 bases, leaving 12 bases between them.